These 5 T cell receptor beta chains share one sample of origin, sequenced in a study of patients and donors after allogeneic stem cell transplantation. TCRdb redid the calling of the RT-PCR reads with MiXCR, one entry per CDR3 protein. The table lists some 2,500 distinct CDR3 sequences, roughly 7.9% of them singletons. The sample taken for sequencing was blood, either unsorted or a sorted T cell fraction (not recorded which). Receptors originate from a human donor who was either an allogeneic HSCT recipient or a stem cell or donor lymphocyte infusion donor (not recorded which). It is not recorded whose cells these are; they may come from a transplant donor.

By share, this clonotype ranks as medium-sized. The CDR3 DNA sequence: TGCAGCGTTGTTTCTCGGACAGCCAACACTGAAGCTTTCTTT. It is translated as CSVVSRTANTEAFF. The genes are TRBV29-1 and TRBJ1-1; D is possibly TRBD1 (6 bases). Trimming took off 4 bases at V and 2 bases at J, with 14 bases between the two ends. Germline V gene data show CDR1 as SQVTM and CDR2 as ANQGSEA. The CDR3 runs to 14 residues.

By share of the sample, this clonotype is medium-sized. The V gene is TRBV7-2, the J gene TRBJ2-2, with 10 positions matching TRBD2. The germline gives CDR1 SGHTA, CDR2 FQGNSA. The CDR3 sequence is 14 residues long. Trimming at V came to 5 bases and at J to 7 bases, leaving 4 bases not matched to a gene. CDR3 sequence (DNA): TGTGCCAGCAGCCCGGGACTAGCGAACGGGGAGCTGTTTTTT. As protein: CASSPGLANGELFF.

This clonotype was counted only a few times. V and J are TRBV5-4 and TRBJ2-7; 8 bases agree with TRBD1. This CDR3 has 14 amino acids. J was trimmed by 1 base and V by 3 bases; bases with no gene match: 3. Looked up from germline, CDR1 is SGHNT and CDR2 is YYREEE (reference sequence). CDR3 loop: CASSWDRKSYEQYF. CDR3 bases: TGTGCCAGCAGCTGGGACAGGAAATCCTACGAGCAGTACTTC.

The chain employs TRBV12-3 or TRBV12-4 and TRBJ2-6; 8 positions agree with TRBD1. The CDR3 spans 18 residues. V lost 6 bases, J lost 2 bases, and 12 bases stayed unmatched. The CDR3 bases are TGTGCCAGCAGCCCTACTCAGGGGGCTAAAACTGGGGCCAACGTCCTGACTTTC. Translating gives CASSPTQGAKTGANVLTF.

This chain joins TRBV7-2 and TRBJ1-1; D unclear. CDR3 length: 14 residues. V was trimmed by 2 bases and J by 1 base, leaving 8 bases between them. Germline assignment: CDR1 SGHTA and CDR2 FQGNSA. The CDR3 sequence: CASSLLSRNTEAFF. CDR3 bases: TGTGCCAGCAGCTTATTGAGCAGGAACACTGAAGCTTTCTTT.